This TCR beta chain derives from a study of T cells expressing NK-cell markers. Study-wide results and limits: The study found these clonotypes also leading the CD3+CD56-NKG2C+ fraction in a few donors. What remained unclear was the HCMV specificity of expanded NKG2C+ T cell clones. Dominant NKG2C+ clonotypes were found to form roughly 1.0-7.0% of CD8+ T cells in over five donors.

As for this clonotype: As yet, its antigen is unknown.

CDR3 length: 15 residues. In germline, CDR1 is DFQATT, CDR2 SNEGSKA (reference sequence). With the 5' RACE reads reprocessed, TCRdb shows one record per CDR3 protein and no DNA. The specimen's table records about 460,000 distinct CDR3 sequences. Sequenced material: blood T cells: a sorted CD56 or NKG2C T cell subset, CD4+ or CD8+ T cells, or bulk PBMC T cells (not recorded which). V and J are TRBV20-1 and TRBJ2-1; the TCRdb call, TRBD1, lacks DNA for checking. The sequence came from a woman aged 45-59 years in good health. CDR3 loop: CSARDIGGKGNEQFF.